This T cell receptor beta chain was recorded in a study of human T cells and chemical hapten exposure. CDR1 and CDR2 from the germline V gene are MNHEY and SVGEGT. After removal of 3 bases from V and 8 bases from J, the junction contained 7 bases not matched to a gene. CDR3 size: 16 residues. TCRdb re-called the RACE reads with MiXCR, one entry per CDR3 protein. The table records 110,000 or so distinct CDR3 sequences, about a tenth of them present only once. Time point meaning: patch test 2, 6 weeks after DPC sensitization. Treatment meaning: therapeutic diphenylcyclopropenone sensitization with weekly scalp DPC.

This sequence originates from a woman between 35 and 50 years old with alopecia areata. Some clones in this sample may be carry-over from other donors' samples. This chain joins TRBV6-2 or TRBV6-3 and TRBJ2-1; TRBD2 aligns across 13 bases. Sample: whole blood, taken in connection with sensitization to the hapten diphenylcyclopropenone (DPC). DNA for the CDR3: TGTGCCAGCAGTTATCCACTAGCGGGGGGGCTTGATGAGCAGTTCTTC. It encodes CASSYPLAGGLDEQFF.